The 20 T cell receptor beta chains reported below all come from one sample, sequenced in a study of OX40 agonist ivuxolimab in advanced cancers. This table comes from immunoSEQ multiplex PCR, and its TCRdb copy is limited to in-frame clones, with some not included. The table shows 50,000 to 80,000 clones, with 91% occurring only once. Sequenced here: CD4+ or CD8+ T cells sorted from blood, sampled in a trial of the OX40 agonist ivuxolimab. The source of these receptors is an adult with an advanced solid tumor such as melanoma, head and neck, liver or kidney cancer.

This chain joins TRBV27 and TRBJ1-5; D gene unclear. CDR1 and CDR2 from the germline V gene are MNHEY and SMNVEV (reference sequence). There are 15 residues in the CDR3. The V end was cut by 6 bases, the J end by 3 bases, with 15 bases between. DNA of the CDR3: TGTGCCAGCAGAATAGGAAATTCGAACAATCAGCCCCAGCATTTT. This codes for CASRIGNSNNQPQHF.

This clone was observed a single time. CDR3 loop: CASSQDGAGFVAANTIYF. In DNA form, the CDR3 reads TGTGCCAGCAGCCAAGATGGCGCAGGATTCGTGGCTGCAAACACCATATATTTT. The chain carries TRBV14 and TRBJ1-3; D gene uncertain. Per germline, CDR1 SGHDN and CDR2 FVKESK. The CDR3 sequence is 18 residues long. Trimming cost V 0 bases and J 6 bases, with 21 bases left between them.

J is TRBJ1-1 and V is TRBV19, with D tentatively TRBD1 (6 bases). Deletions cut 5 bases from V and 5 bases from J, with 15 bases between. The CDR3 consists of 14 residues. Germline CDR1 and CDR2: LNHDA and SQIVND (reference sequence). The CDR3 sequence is CASSPQGLGTEAFF. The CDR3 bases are TGTGCCAGTAGTCCGCAGGGGTTGGGAACTGAAGCTTTCTTT.

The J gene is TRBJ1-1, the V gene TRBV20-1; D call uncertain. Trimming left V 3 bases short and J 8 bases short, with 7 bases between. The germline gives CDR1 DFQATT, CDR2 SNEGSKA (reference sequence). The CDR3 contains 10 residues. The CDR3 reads CSASSGEAFF. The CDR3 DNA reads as TGCAGTGCTAGTAGTGGGGAAGCTTTCTTT.

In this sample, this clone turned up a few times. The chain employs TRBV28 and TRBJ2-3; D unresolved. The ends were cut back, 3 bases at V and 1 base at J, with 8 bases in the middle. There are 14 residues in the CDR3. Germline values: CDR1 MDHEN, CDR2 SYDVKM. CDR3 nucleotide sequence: TGTGCCAGCAGTTTGTCACCAGGCACAGATACGCAGTATTTT. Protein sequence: CASSLSPGTDTQYF.

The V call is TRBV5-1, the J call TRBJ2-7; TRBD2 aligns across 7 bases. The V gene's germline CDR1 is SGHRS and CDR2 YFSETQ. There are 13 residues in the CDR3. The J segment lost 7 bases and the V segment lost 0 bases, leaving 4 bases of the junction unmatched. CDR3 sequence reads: CASSLEPAGEQYF. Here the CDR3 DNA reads TGCGCCAGCAGCTTGGAACCAGCGGGGGAGCAGTACTTC.

CDR3 sequence: CAISDLNTGTLYEQYF. The CDR3 DNA reads as TGTGCCATCAGTGATCTTAATACCGGGACCCTTTACGAGCAGTACTTC. The chain joins TRBV10-3 to TRBJ2-7, with D perhaps assigned TRBD1 or TRBD2 (5 bases each). CDR1 and CDR2 from the germline V gene are ENHRY and SYGVKD. V lost 3 bases and J 4 bases, leaving 19 bases between the germline ends. The CDR3 is made up of 16 amino acids.

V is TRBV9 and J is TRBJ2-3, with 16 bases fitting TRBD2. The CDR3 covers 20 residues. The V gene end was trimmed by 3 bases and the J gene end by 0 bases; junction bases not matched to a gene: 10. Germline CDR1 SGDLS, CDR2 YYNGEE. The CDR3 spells CASSASGGLAGGPSTDTQYF. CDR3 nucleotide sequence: TGTGCCAGCAGCGCCTCAGGGGGACTAGCGGGAGGGCCAAGCACAGATACGCAGTATTTT.

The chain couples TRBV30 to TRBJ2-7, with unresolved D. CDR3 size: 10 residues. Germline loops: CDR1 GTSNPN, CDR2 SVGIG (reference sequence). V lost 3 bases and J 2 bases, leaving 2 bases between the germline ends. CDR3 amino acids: CAWRPYEQYF. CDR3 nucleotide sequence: TGTGCCTGGAGGCCCTACGAGCAGTACTTC.

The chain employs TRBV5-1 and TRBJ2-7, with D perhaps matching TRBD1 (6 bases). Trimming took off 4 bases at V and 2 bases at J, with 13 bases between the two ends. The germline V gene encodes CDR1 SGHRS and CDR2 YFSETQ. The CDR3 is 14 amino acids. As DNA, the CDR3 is TGCGCCAGCAGCCGGGACAAAATCGCCTACGAGCAGTACTTC. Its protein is CASSRDKIAYEQYF.

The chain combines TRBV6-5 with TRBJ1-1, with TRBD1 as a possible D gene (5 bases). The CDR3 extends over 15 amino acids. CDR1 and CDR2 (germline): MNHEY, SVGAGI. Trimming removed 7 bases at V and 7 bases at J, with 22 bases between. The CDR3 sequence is CASTSQVGGVGEAFF. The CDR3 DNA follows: TGTGCCAGCACTTCACAAGTGGGGGGAGTAGGTGAAGCTTTCTTT.

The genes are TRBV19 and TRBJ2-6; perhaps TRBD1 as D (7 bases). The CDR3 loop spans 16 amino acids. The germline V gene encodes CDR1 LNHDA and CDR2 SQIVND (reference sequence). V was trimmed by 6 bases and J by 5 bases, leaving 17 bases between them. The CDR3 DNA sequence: TGTGCCAGTAGCCCACCGGCGGGACAGAGGGCCAACGTCCTGACTTTC. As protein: CASSPPAGQRANVLTF.

CDR3 bases: TGTGCCAGTAGCCCCGAGGGGAGACGAGCTGGCTACACCTTC. Its protein product is CASSPEGRRAGYTF. This rearrangement joins TRBV19 to TRBJ1-2, with D possibly matching TRBD1 (5 bases). This CDR3 contains 14 residues. Germline V gives CDR1 LNHDA, CDR2 SQIVND (reference sequence). The V gene lost 6 bases and the J gene lost 7 bases, with 18 bases spanning the gap.

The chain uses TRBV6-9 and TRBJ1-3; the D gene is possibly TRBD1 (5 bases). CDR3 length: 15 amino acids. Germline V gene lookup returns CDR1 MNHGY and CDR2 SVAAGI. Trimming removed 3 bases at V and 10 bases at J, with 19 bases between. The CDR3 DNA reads TGTGCCAGCAGTTACAGCTCGGTCTCCCGGGGGACCATATATTTT. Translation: CASSYSSVSRGTIYF.

The CDR3 sequence: CASSRGQGLLYEQYF. In DNA, the CDR3 is TGTGCCAGCTCACGTGGACAGGGCCTTCTCTACGAGCAGTACTTC. The chain recombines TRBV18 with TRBJ2-7; 8 nucleotides line up with TRBD1. Trimming removed 4 bases from V and 3 bases from J; junction bases left unmatched: 8. The CDR3 extends over 15 amino acids. Looked up from germline, CDR1 is KGHSH and CDR2 is LQKENI. Combining the CDR3 with reference TRBV18 and TRBJ2-7 gives the whole variable domain NAGVMQNPRHLVRRRGQEARLRCSPMKGHSHVYWYRQLPEEGLKFMVYLQKENIIDESGMPKERFSAEFPKEGPSILRIQQVVRGDSAAYFCASSRGQGLLYEQYFGPGTRLTVT.

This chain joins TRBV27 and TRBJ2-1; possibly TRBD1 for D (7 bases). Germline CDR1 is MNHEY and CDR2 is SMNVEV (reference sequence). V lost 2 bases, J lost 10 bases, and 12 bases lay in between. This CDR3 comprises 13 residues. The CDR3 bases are TGTGCCAGCAGTTTACTCGGAGGGGGCGAGCAGTTCTTC. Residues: CASSLLGGGEQFF.

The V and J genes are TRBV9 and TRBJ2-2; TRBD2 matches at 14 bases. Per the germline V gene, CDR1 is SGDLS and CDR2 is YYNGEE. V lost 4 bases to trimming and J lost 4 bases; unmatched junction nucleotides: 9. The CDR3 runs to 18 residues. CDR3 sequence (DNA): TGTGCCAGCAGCCCTACGACTAGCGGGAGGGCCTTCACCGGGGAGCTGTTTTTT. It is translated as CASSPTTSGRAFTGELFF.

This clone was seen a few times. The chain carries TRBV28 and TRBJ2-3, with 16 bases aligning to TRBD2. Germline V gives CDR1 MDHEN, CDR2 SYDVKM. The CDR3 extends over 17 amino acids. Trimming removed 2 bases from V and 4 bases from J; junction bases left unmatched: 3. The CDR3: CASSLTGLAGGPDTQYF. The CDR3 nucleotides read TGTGCCAGCAGTTTAACGGGACTAGCGGGAGGGCCAGATACGCAGTATTTT.

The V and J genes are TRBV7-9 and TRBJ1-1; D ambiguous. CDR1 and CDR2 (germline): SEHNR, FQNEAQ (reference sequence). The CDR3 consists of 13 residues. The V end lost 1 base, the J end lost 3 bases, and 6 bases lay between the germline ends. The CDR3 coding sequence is TGTGCCAGCAGCTTAGAAGAGGACACTGAAGCTTTCTTT. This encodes CASSLEEDTEAFF.

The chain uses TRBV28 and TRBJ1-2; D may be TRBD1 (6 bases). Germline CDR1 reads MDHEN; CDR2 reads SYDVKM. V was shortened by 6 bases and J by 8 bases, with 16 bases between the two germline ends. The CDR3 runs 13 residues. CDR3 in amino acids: CASRPSTGRGYTF. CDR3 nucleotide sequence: TGTGCCAGCAGGCCCTCGACAGGAAGGGGCTACACCTTC.